A selection of T cell receptor beta chains follows, all from one sample in a study of technical replicates of blood from several donors. The protocol was immunoSEQ multiplex PCR, while the TCRdb copy is restricted to in-frame clones and leaves out a portion. This table holds tens of thousands of clones, around nine tenths found once. Sequenced sample: PBMCs. Receptors originate from a human donor in good health. Some clones in this sample may be carry-over from other donors' samples. Each CDR3 is given with its conserved first and last residue. A D gene is named only where the DNA matches it firmly. Clone size is shown for a subset of rows, as once, few, many or a class of expanded clone.

>TRBJ1-2|TRBD1|TRBV5-4|.
CASSDLTGVFNYGYTF
TGTGCCAGCAGCGACCTAACAGGGGTGTTTAACTATGGCTACACCTTC
>TRBJ2-5|TRBD2|TRBV5-1|.
CASSAGTSGGRETQYF
TGCGCCAGCAGCGCAGGGACTAGCGGGGGTCGGGAGACCCAGTACTTC
>TRBJ1-2|.|TRBV15|.
CATSSPLSGGAYGYTF
TGTGCCACCAGCAGCCCTCTTTCAGGTGGGGCGTATGGCTACACCTTC
>TRBJ1-1|TRBD1|TRBV19|.
CASSLNRGVGTEAFF
TGTGCCAGTAGTCTGAACAGGGGGGTTGGGACTGAAGCTTTCTTT
>TRBJ2-3|.|TRBV9|.
CASSATARDTQYF
TGTGCCAGCAGCGCAACCGCGCGTGATACGCAGTATTTT
>TRBJ1-1|.|TRBV5-6|.
CASSLFQVAGSGTEAFF
TGTGCCAGCAGCTTGTTTCAGGTCGCGGGGAGTGGCACTGAAGCTTTCTTT
>TRBJ2-2|TRBD1|TRBV7-2|.
CASSADRGNTGELFF
TGTGCCAGCAGCGCCGACAGGGGAAACACCGGGGAGCTGTTTTTT
>TRBJ1-6|.|TRBV10-3|.
CASLAGENSPLHF
TGTGCCAGCCTGGCGGGGGAGAATTCACCCCTCCACTTT
>TRBJ2-3|TRBD2|TRBV9|.
CASSVGAGGPDTQYF
TGTGCCAGCAGCGTAGGGGCGGGGGGCCCAGATACGCAGTATTTT
>TRBJ2-6|.|TRBV7-9|.
CASSPQPTGAGANVLTF
TGTGCCAGCAGCCCCCAGCCGACGGGGGCTGGGGCCAACGTCCTGACTTTC
>TRBJ1-5|.|TRBV4-2|.
CASSQGSLNQPQHF
TGTGCCAGCAGCCAAGGTAGCCTAAATCAGCCCCAGCATTTT
>TRBJ2-7|.|TRBV19|.
CAFPRDTSYEQYF
TGTGCCTTCCCACGGGACACCAGCTACGAGCAGTACTTC
>TRBJ2-4|.|TRBV7-8|.
CASSPRQELAKNIQYF
TGTGCCAGCAGCCCCAGACAGGAGCTAGCCAAAAACATTCAGTACTTC
>TRBJ2-3|TRBD2|TRBV5-1|.
CASSNLTSGVTDTQYF
TGCGCCAGCAGCAACCTGACTAGCGGGGTCACAGATACGCAGTATTTT
>TRBJ1-1|.|TRBV19|few
CASRGAMNTEAFF
TGTGCCAGTAGAGGGGCCATGAACACTGAAGCTTTCTTT
>TRBJ1-5|.|TRBV21-1|.
CASSKPNSGTGGRQPQHF
TGTGCCAGCAGCAAACCAAATTCCGGGACAGGGGGCAGGCAGCCCCAGCATTTT
>TRBJ2-2|.|TRBV7-3|.
CASSLMTGVGELFF
TGTGCCAGCAGCTTAATGACGGGTGTCGGGGAGCTGTTTTTT
>TRBJ1-5|TRBD1|TRBV6-1|.
CASSVDRDQPQHF
TGTGCCAGCAGTGTAGACAGGGATCAGCCCCAGCATTTT
>TRBJ2-7|TRBD2|TRBV7-2|once
CASSLEGTSAFYEQYF
TGTGCCAGCAGCTTAGAGGGGACTAGCGCCTTCTACGAGCAGTACTTC
>TRBJ1-6|.|TRBV30|few
CALADSRASPLHF
TGTGCCTTGGCGGACTCCCGTGCCTCACCCCTCCACTTT
>TRBJ2-7|TRBD2|TRBV7-9|.
CASSPGTSAYEQYF
TGTGCCAGCAGCCCCGGGACTAGCGCATACGAGCAGTACTTC
>TRBJ2-2|TRBD1|TRBV7-3|.
CASSLGQGGNGELFF
TGTGCCAGCAGCTTAGGACAGGGGGGAAACGGGGAGCTGTTTTTT
>TRBJ2-5|.|TRBV9|.
CASSTPEEYSETRYF
TGTGCCAGCAGCACACCCGAGGAGTATTCGGAGACCCGGTACTTC
>TRBJ1-5|TRBD1|TRBV10-1|.
CASLRRDRGQSGRGPQHF
TGCGCCAGCCTCCGGAGAGACAGGGGCCAATCCGGCCGGGGGCCCCAGCATTTT
>TRBJ2-2|TRBD1|TRBV5-1|.
CASSSDRTHTGELFF
TGCGCCAGCAGCTCGGACAGGACCCACACCGGGGAGCTGTTTTTT
>TRBJ2-5|.|TRBV4-2|.
CASSQGAVQETQYF
TGTGCCAGCAGCCAAGGGGCAGTCCAAGAGACCCAGTACTTC
>TRBJ1-1|TRBD1|TRBV28|.
CASSSPTGRNTEAFF
TGTGCCAGCAGTTCACCGACAGGGAGGAACACTGAAGCTTTCTTT
>TRBJ1-4|TRBD1|TRBV11-2|.
CASRGDSAEKLFF
TGTGCCAGCAGGGGGGACAGCGCTGAAAAACTGTTTTTT
>TRBJ1-3|.|TRBV5-1|.
CASSGGDSGNTIYF
TGCGCCAGCAGCGGGGGGGACTCTGGAAACACCATATATTTT
>TRBJ2-4|.|TRBV7-8|.
CASSPRFESGKQYF
TGTGCCAGCAGCCCGAGGTTCGAGTCCGGGAAACAGTACTTC
>TRBJ2-1|TRBD2|TRBV5-1|.
CASRGTSGHDEQFF
TGCGCCAGCAGGGGGACTAGCGGGCACGATGAGCAGTTCTTC
>TRBJ2-3|.|TRBV7-8|.
CASSLYGADFGTDTQYF
TGTGCCAGCAGCTTATACGGAGCGGATTTTGGCACAGATACGCAGTATTTT
>TRBJ2-1|.|TRBV4-2|.
CASSNPGQYDEQFF
TGTGCCAGCAGCAACCCGGGACAATACGATGAGCAGTTCTTC
>TRBJ2-7|TRBD2|TRBV5-5|.
CASSSGTSSYEQYF
TGTGCCAGCAGCTCCGGGACTAGCAGCTACGAGCAGTACTTC
>TRBJ2-1|TRBD2|TRBV7-3|.
CASSLIGSVREARGYNEQFF
TGTGCCAGCAGCTTAATTGGGTCCGTGCGGGAGGCGAGGGGCTACAATGAGCAGTTCTTC
>TRBJ1-1|.|TRBV7-8|few
CASSLAPQMLNTEAFF
TGTGCCAGCAGCTTAGCCCCACAGATGTTGAACACTGAAGCTTTCTTT
>TRBJ1-2|.|TRBV4-3|.
CASSQDQGWGYTF
TGCGCCAGCAGCCAAGATCAGGGATGGGGCTACACCTTC
>TRBJ2-1|TRBD2|TRBV7-9|few
CASSPRGWWEGVGEQFF
TGTGCCAGCAGCCCCCGCGGTTGGTGGGAGGGCGTCGGTGAGCAGTTCTTC
>TRBJ2-1|TRBD2|TRBV9|.
CASSVASGGWSYNEQFF
TGTGCCAGCAGCGTAGCAAGCGGGGGGTGGTCCTACAATGAGCAGTTCTTC
>TRBJ2-5|TRBD2|TRBV7-3|.
CASSLSGGPQETQYF
TGTGCCAGCAGCCTTAGCGGGGGGCCACAAGAGACCCAGTACTTC
>TRBJ1-1|.|TRBV30|.
CAWSVDGMNTEAFF
TGTGCCTGGAGTGTTGACGGGATGAACACTGAAGCTTTCTTT
>TRBJ1-1|TRBD1|TRBV19|.
CASSFLGTVLTEAFF
TGTGCCAGTAGTTTCTTGGGGACAGTACTCACTGAAGCTTTCTTT
>TRBJ2-1|TRBD2|TRBV5-4|.
CASSPRASGRREMNEQFF
TGTGCCAGCAGCCCGAGAGCTAGCGGGCGGAGGGAGATGAATGAGCAGTTCTTC
>TRBJ2-1|.|TRBV7-3|.
CASSRIGGGSYNEQFF
TGTGCCAGCAGCAGGATTGGCGGAGGCTCCTACAATGAGCAGTTCTTC
>TRBJ1-1|TRBD1|TRBV10-3|.
CAISESTRGVNTEAFF
TGTGCCATCAGTGAGTCAACCAGGGGGGTGAACACTGAAGCTTTCTTT
>TRBJ2-1|TRBD2|TRBV7-6|.
CASSPGLAGVGEQFF
TGTGCCAGCAGCCCGGGACTAGCGGGCGTCGGGGAGCAGTTCTTC
>TRBJ2-7|.|TRBV6-1|.
CASRTPGRGYEQYF
TGTGCCAGCAGGACCCCGGGGAGAGGCTACGAGCAGTACTTC
>TRBJ2-1|TRBD1|TRBV11-3|.
CASSFTRTGGAYNEQFF
TGTGCCAGCAGCTTCACGAGGACAGGGGGCGCCTACAATGAGCAGTTCTTC
>TRBJ2-3|.|TRBV9|.
CASSPQSTDTQYF
TGTGCCAGCAGCCCCCAATCCACAGATACGCAGTATTTT
>TRBJ1-6|.|TRBV7-2|.
CASSRDRMGSYNSPLHF
TGTGCCAGCAGCCGCGACAGGATGGGTTCCTATAATTCACCCCTCCACTTT
>TRBJ1-3|TRBD1|TRBV6-5|.
CASRTTGVNGNTIYF
TGTGCCAGCAGGACTACAGGGGTGAACGGAAACACCATATATTTT
>TRBJ2-2|TRBD1|TRBV5-1|few
CASSQTRTGGNTGELFF
TGCGCCAGCAGCCAGACGCGGACAGGGGGAAACACCGGGGAGCTGTTTTTT
>TRBJ2-3|.|TRBV7-3|.
CASSLAYRTDTQYF
TGTGCCAGCAGCCTAGCTTACCGCACAGATACGCAGTATTTT
>TRBJ2-1|.|TRBV5-1|.
CASSLSGAYNEQFF
TGCGCCAGCAGCTTGTCAGGGGCCTACAATGAGCAGTTCTTC
>TRBJ1-3|.|TRBV27|many
CGRGLVHSGNTIYF
TGTGGAAGAGGGTTGGTACACTCTGGAAACACCATATATTTT
>TRBJ1-4|.|TRBV25-1|.
CASSSYGGEKLFF
TGTGCCAGCAGTTCCTACGGGGGTGAAAAACTGTTTTTT
>TRBJ1-1|TRBD1|TRBV5-1|.
CASSAGTGGTEAFF
TGCGCCAGCAGCGCCGGGACAGGGGGCACTGAAGCTTTCTTT
>TRBJ2-1|.|TRBV12-5|.
CASGFSEYNEQFF
TGTGCTAGTGGTTTTTCCGAGTACAATGAGCAGTTCTTC
>TRBJ2-2|.|TRBV7-3|.
CASSRRGPGELFF
TGTGCCAGCAGCCGGAGGGGACCCGGGGAGCTGTTTTTT